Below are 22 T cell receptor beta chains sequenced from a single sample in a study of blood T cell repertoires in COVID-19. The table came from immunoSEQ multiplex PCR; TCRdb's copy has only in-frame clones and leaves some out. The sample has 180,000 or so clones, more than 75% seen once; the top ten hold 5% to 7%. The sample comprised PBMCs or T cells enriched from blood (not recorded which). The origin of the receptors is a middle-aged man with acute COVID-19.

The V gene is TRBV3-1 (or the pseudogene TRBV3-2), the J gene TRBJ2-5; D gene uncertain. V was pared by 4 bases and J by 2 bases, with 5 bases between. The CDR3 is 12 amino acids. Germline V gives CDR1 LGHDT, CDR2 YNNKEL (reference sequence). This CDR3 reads CASSPQQETQYF. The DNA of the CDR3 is TGTGCCAGCAGCCCCCAGCAAGAGACCCAGTACTTC.

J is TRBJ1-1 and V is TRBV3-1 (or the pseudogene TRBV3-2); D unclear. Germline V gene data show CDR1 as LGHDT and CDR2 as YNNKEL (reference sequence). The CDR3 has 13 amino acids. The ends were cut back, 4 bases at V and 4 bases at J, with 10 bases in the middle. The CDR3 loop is CASSRLDGTEAFF. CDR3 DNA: TGTGCCAGCAGCCGATTAGATGGCACTGAAGCTTTCTTT.

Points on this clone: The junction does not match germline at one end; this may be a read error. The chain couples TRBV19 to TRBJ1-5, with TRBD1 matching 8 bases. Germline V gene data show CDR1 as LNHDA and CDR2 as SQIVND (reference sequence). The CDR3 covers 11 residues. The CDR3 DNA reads TGTGCCAGTAGTTTTCGGACAGGGTTCCGTTTT. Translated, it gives CASSFRTGFRF.

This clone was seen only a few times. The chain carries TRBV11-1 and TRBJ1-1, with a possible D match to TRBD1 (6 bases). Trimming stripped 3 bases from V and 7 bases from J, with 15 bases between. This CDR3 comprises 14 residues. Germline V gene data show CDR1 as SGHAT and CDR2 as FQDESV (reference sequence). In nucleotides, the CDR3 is TGTGCCAGCAGCTTGGTAGGGGACACTATTGAAGCTTTCTTT. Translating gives CASSLVGDTIEAFF.

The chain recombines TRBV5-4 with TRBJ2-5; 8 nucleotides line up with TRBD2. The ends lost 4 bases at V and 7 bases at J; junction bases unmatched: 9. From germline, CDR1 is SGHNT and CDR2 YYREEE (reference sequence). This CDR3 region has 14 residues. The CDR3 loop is CASSPPGGDGTQYF. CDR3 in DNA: TGTGCCAGCAGCCCGCCGGGAGGGGACGGGACCCAGTACTTC. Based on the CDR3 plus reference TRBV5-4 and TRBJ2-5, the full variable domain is ETGVTQSPTHLIKTRGQQVTLRCSSQSGHNTVSWYQQALGQGPQFIFQYYREEENGRGNFPPRFSGLQFPNYSSELNVNALELDDSALYLCASSPPGGDGTQYFGPGTRLLVL.

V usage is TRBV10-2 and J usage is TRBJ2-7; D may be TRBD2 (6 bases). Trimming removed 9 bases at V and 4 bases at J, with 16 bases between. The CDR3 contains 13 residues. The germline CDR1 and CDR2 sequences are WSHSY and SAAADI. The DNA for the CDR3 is TGCGCCAGTCAGCCGGGAGCCCTATACGAGCAGTACTTC. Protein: CASQPGALYEQYF.

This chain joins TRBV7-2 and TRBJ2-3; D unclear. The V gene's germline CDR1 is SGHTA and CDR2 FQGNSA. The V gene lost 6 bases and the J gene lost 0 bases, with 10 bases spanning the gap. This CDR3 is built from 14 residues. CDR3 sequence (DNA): TGTGCCAGCAGTACTATTGCTAGCACAGATACGCAGTATTTT. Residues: CASSTIASTDTQYF.

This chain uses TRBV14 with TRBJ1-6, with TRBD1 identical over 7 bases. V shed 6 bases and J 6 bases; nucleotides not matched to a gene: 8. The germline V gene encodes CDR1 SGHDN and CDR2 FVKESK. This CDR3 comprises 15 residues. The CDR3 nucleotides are TGTGCCAGCAGGTCGACAGGGAGGCGTAATTCACCCCTCCACTTT. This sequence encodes CASRSTGRRNSPLHF.

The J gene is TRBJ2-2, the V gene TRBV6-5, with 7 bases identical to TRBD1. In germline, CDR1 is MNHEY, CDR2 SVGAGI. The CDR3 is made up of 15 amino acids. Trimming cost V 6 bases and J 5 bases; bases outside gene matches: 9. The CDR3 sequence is CASRNRGGGTGELFF. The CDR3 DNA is TGTGCCAGCAGAAACAGGGGCGGTGGTACCGGGGAGCTGTTTTTT.

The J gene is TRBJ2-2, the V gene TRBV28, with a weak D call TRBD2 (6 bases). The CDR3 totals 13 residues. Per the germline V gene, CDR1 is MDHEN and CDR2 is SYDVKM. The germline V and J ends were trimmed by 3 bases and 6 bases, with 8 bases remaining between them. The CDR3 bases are TGTGCCAGCAGTTTGCGGGATCCCGGGGAGCTGTTTTTT. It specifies CASSLRDPGELFF.

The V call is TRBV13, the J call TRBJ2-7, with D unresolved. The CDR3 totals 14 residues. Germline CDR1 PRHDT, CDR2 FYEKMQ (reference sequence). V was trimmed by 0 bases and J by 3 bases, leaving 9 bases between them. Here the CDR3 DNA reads TGTGCCAGCAGCTTAGGACAGAACCTCTACGAGCAGTACTTC. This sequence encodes CASSLGQNLYEQYF.

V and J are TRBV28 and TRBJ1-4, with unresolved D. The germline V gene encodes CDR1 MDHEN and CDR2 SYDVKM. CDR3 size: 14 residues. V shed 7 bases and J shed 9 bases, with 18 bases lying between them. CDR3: CASTPSRAGKKLFF. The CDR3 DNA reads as TGTGCCAGCACCCCTAGTAGGGCGGGGAAAAAACTGTTTTTT.

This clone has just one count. The DNA of the CDR3 is TGTGCCGCCGCGGACAGGGTTTTCCCTGGAAACACCATATATTTT. This translates into CAAADRVFPGNTIYF. This rearrangement joins TRBV10-3 to TRBJ1-3; 8 bases align to TRBD1. Trimming took 11 bases from V and 2 from J; bases not matched to a gene: 11. CDR1 ENHRY and CDR2 SYGVKD come from the germline V gene. This CDR3 comprises 15 residues.

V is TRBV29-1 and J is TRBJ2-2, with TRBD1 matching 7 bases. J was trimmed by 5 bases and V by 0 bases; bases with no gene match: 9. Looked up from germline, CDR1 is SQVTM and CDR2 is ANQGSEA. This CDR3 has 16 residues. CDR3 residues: CSVEDGAGGSTGELFF. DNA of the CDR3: TGCAGCGTTGAAGACGGTGCAGGGGGAAGTACCGGGGAGCTGTTTTTT.

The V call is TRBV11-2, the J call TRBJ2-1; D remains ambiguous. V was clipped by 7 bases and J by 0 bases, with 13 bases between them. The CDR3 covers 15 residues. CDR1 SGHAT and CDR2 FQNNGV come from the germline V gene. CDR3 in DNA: TGTGCCAGCAATCCAGCGATGAGCTCCTACAATGAGCAGTTCTTC. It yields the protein CASNPAMSSYNEQFF.

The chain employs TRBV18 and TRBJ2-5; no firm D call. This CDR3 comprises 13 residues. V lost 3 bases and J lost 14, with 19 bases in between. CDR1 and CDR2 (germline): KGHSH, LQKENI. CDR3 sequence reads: CASSPARQARDYF. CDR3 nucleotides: TGTGCCAGCTCACCTGCCCGACAAGCTCGAGATTACTTC.

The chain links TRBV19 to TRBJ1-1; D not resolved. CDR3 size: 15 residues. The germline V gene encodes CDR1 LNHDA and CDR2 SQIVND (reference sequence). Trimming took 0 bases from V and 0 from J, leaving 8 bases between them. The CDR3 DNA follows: TGTGCCAGTAGTATAGACAGGATTATGAACACTGAAGCTTTCTTT. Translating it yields CASSIDRIMNTEAFF.

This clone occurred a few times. DNA of the CDR3: TGCGCCAGCAGCCTAGGACCGGGGACTAGCGGGTCGTACGAGCAGTACTTC. Residues: CASSLGPGTSGSYEQYF. The J gene is TRBJ2-7, the V gene TRBV4-1; 12 positions agree with TRBD2. Germline assignment: CDR1 MGHRA and CDR2 YSYEKL. The V gene end was trimmed by 4 bases and the J gene end by 4 bases; junction bases not matched to a gene: 11. This CDR3 region has 17 residues.

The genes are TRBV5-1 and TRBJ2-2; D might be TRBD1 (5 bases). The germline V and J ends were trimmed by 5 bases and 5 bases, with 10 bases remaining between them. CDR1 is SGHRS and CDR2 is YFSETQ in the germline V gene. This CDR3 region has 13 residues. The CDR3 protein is CASSPRGTGELFF. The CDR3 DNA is TGCGCCAGCAGTCCTAGGGGTACCGGGGAGCTGTTTTTT.

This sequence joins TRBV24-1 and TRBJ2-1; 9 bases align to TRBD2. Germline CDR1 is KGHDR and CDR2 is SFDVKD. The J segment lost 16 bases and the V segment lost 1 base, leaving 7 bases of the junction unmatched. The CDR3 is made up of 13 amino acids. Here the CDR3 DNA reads TGTGCCACCAGTGATTTCTCTGTAGCGGGAGCCTTCTTC. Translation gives CATSDFSVAGAFF.

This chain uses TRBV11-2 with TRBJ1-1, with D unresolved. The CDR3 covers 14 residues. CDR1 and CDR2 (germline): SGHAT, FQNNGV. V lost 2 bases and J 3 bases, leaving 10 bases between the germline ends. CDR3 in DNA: TGTGCCAGCAGCTTAACTCAATTGTACACTGAAGCTTTCTTT. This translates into CASSLTQLYTEAFF.

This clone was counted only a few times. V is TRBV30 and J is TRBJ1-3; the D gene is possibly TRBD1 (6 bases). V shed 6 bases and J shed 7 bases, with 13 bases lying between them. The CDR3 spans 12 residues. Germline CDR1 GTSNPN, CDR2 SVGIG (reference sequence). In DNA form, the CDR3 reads TGTGCCTGCGTCTCTGGGGGCAACACCATATATTTT. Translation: CACVSGGNTIYF.